The clone carrying this T cell receptor (beta chain) was observed a few times. The antigen remains unidentified. The PCR was carried out with 60 Vbeta primers and 13 Jbeta primers. Method: immunoSEQ multiplex PCR; TCRdb's copy keeps in-frame clones and lacks some. The table shows around 120,000 clones, with about 76% occurring only once. CDR3 size: 16 residues. Germline V gives CDR1 MGHRA, CDR2 YSYEKL. Trimming removed 3 bases at V and 0 bases at J, with 14 bases between. This sample is drawn from a study of cytomegalovirus exposure and HLA in healthy donors. Overall study context: There were some 400 genotyped donors. Of these, about 81% fell in the genetic ancestry cluster associated with self-reported Caucasian donors. Study-wide points: HLA alleles were associated with 17,000 or so TCR beta sequences in a later analysis at 0.05 false discovery rate. The records held CMV serostatus as the only immune exposure information. Specificity of a few CMV-associated chains for CMV antigens was verified in vitro.

Sequences were obtained from PBMCs. The chain links TRBV4-1 to TRBJ1-1; the D gene is possibly TRBD1 (5 bases). This receptor was taken from a man aged 55 to 70 in good health and CMV-seropositive. As DNA, the CDR3 is TGCGCCAGCAGCCACCCAATCAGGGCCTTGAACACTGAAGCTTTCTTT. Its translation is CASSHPIRALNTEAFF.